Described below is a single T cell receptor (beta chain) sequence and its context. This clone occurred a few times. No base qualities exist here, and no much larger clone lies one base off it. This record comes from a study of graft-versus-host responses after intestinal transplantation (dated by TCRdb to 2020 to 2022). For the wider study: The transplants that recipients got were multivisceral, liver-intestinal, or isolated intestinal. Every recipient was given anti-thymocyte globulin induction, then maintenance tacrolimus and steroids for 2 to 3 years. After intestinal transplantation, graft-versus-host and host-versus-graft alloreactive T cell clones in the graft, circulation and bone marrow were tracked using bulk TCR-beta CDR3 sequencing. Alloreactive clones were identified by sequencing pre-transplant mixed lymphocyte reaction products and comparing them with unstimulated pre-transplant donor and recipient T cells. The cohort enrolled around 25 intestinal transplant recipients including one retransplant, and 3 patients lacking pretransplant specimens were excluded. Donor T cell macrochimerism was defined as a peak of at least 4% donor T cells among recipient peripheral blood mononuclear cells. Samples from a few later patients were sequenced in-house on an Illumina MiSeq with MiXCR processing rather than by the commercial service. Overall study results and their limits: Early after transplant, declines in HvG clones were associated with peak levels of circulating GvH clones. High GvH to HvG T cell clonal ratios were observed in the allografts of patients with donor T cell macrochimerism. The relatively low number and heterogeneity of intestinal transplant patients limited the conclusions. GvH clones were found in recipient bone marrow, and some of the GvH clones appeared earlier in ileal mucosa or blood, which is consistent with an intestinal mucosal origin.

Library method: the immunoSEQ multiplex PCR assay. For most patients, genomic DNA was isolated using the Qiagen DNeasy Blood and Tissue Kit and was shipped frozen to Adaptive Biotechnologies for TCR sequencing. For most patients, genomic DNA was subjected to high-throughput TCR-beta CDR3 sequencing by Adaptive Biotechnologies. Processing in the source paper ran as follows. Adaptive's ImmunoSEQ software supplied the TCR sequencing data for more than 15 patients, while MiXCR and VDJtools were used to process a few other patients. CD4 versus CD8 sorting errors were corrected by removing sequences found in both subsets at a frequency ratio below 5:1. CDR3 nucleotide sequences shared between donor and recipient were removed because their origin could not be assigned. To be classed as alloreactive, a clone needed at least 2-fold expansion over unstimulated cells and a minimum CFSE-low frequency of 0.002% (template counts) or 0.001% (read counts). Mappable clones were those detected in sequenced pre-transplant spleen, lymph node, or MLR CFSE-low populations of the donor or recipient. Cumulative frequency of alloreactive clones was calculated as a percentage of all sequences weighted by copy number. The table was pulled from immuneACCESS by TCRdb, which kept in-frame rearrangements only. Such tables lose some clones; where checked, under half of the loss comes from unresolved V genes, and the rest has no known cause. For V, J and clone size, that table is used; D and trimming come from the DNA. Here the sample has thousands of clones; 33% occur a single time. The top ten clonotypes cover 30% to 35% of the sample.

The sample's time point label, decoded: cells obtained before transplantation from donor or recipient. Mixed lymphocyte reactions plated about 200,000 CFSE-labeled pre-transplant responders with about 200,000 irradiated violet-dye-labeled stimulators and were cultured for roughly 6 days. After the mixed lymphocyte reaction, proliferating CD3+CD4+CFSE-low and CD3+CD8+CFSE-low responder cells were FACS-sorted on a BD Influx sorter. The material sequenced was alloreactive CD8+ T cells from a mixed lymphocyte reaction culture, taken before intestinal transplant. The sample's cell subset or site label is to be understood as: CFSE-low proliferating T cells sorted from roughly six-day pre-transplant mixed lymphocyte reaction (GvH or HvG direction). This sequence originates from a human patient who received an intestinal transplant.

The CDR3 loop reads CATSTLPRSYEQYF. The nucleotides read TGTGCCACCAGTACTCTCCCAAGGAGCTACGAGCAGTACTTC. The rearrangement joined TRBV15 to TRBJ2-7, with the D gene uncertain. Sequences LNHNV (CDR1) and YYDKDF (CDR2) are obtained from the germline V gene (reference sequence). The CDR3 sequence holds 14 residues, the cysteine and phenylalanine included. Just CDR3 DNA is preserved here, 42 bases in frame from base 1. V is pared back by 6 bases and J by 3 bases, with 15 bases lying between the germline termini. Where the CDR3 stops, the reference TRBV15 and TRBJ2-7 genes take over; the full variable domain is DAMVIQNPRYQVTQFGKPVTLSCSQTLNHNVMYWYQQKSSQAPKLLFHYYDKDFNNEADTPDNFQSRRPNTSFCFLDIRSPGLGDTAMYLCATSTLPRSYEQYFGPGTRLTVT.